There are a few counts of the clone carrying this TCR beta chain. The antigen remains undetermined. The data were obtained in a study of T-cell memory formation after mild COVID-19. Study details: In these data, TCR clusters were largely donor specific.

J lost 0 bases, V lost 5 bases, and 3 bases had no gene match. Per germline, CDR1 KGHSH and CDR2 LQKENI. The CDR3 contains 16 residues. Points from the study as a whole: A balance of CD4 and CD8 characterized clones contracting day 15 to 85, whereas later expanders leaned CD4+.

TCRdb reprocessed the 5' RACE reads via MiXCR and lists one record per CDR3 protein. The data hold 250,000 to 350,000 distinct CDR3 sequences, with 15% to 20% observed a single time. The clonotype was recovered from a man between 18 and 29 years old who had mild COVID-19 (a few samples of this study predate the infection). Cell type and time point are not known. Sequenced material: PBMCs or a T cell subset sorted from them (not recorded which). The genes are TRBV18 and TRBJ2-5, with 13 bases that match TRBD2. DNA for the CDR3: TGTGCCAGCTCAGCGACTAGCGGGGGGTACCAAGAGACCCAGTACTTC. The encoded protein is CASSATSGGYQETQYF.